These T cell receptor beta chains were read from a single sample in a study of T-cell memory formation after mild COVID-19. TCRdb re-analysed the 5' RACE reads in MiXCR, keeping a single row per CDR3 protein. The top ten clones hold around 13% of a sample with some 130,000 distinct CDR3 sequences, roughly 15% of them seen once. Source material: PBMCs or a T cell subset sorted from them (not recorded which). Source of these receptors: an adult woman who had mild COVID-19 (a few samples of this study predate the infection). Cell type and time point are not known. The conserved cysteine and the conserved F or W are not part of the CDR3 here. Each record gives: clone size, D gene, V gene, CDR3 protein. The D gene is left open where the match is weak. A row's size may be missing; if present it is once, few, many or a size class.

abundance: few; d_gene: -; v_gene: TRBV20-1; CDR3aa: SARAPAGEQY
abundance: few; d_gene: TRBD1; v_gene: TRBV5-1; CDR3aa: ASSLAMGQGTDTQY
abundance: few; d_gene: TRBD2; v_gene: TRBV5-1; CDR3aa: ASSRSGAADTQY
abundance: -; d_gene: -; v_gene: TRBV18; CDR3aa: ASSPKFRGALYEQY
abundance: -; d_gene: -; v_gene: TRBV7-9; CDR3aa: ASSLSNQPQH
abundance: few; d_gene: -; v_gene: TRBV12-3/TRBV12-4; CDR3aa: ASSLRDYQPQH
abundance: -; d_gene: -; v_gene: TRBV11-2; CDR3aa: ASSSAGRAEAF
abundance: -; d_gene: -; v_gene: TRBV30; CDR3aa: AWREWGGGQKAF
abundance: -; d_gene: TRBD1; v_gene: TRBV12-3/TRBV12-4; CDR3aa: ASSPDRGATNEKLF
abundance: many; d_gene: TRBD1; v_gene: TRBV24-1; CDR3aa: ATSEPGTGVQETQY
abundance: few; d_gene: -; v_gene: TRBV6-5; CDR3aa: ASSQTNSGANVLT
abundance: few; d_gene: -; v_gene: TRBV4-2; CDR3aa: ASSQDQLSSYEQY
abundance: few; d_gene: -; v_gene: TRBV15; CDR3aa: ATSPNRNEQY
abundance: few; d_gene: TRBD2; v_gene: TRBV7-2; CDR3aa: ASSLARRLAGRNEQF
abundance: many; d_gene: TRBD2; v_gene: TRBV7-9; CDR3aa: ASSFVGLARNEQF
abundance: -; d_gene: TRBD1; v_gene: TRBV7-9; CDR3aa: ASSLGEGTGGRTRGAF
abundance: once; d_gene: TRBD1; v_gene: TRBV24-1; CDR3aa: ATSGTGSNNGELF
abundance: -; d_gene: TRBD2; v_gene: TRBV12-3/TRBV12-4; CDR3aa: ASRAGLAYNEQF
abundance: once; d_gene: -; v_gene: TRBV15; CDR3aa: ATSRVGGGVSYNEQF
abundance: -; d_gene: -; v_gene: TRBV14; CDR3aa: ASSPYQETQY
abundance: -; d_gene: TRBD1; v_gene: TRBV6-6; CDR3aa: ASRPTGMGTKNIQY
abundance: few; d_gene: -; v_gene: TRBV5-6; CDR3aa: ASSLVGEQF
abundance: few; d_gene: TRBD1; v_gene: TRBV5-1; CDR3aa: ASSSEGTGKADTQY
abundance: few; d_gene: TRBD2; v_gene: TRBV7-9; CDR3aa: ASIFESGGGTDTQY
abundance: -; d_gene: TRBD1; v_gene: TRBV7-8; CDR3aa: ASSSQRTGLLKTQY
abundance: -; d_gene: TRBD1; v_gene: TRBV5-1; CDR3aa: ASSLGGRGSTYNEQF
abundance: -; d_gene: -; v_gene: TRBV18; CDR3aa: ASQPGTAYGYT
abundance: few; d_gene: -; v_gene: TRBV29-1; CDR3aa: SVERENTGELF
abundance: few; d_gene: -; v_gene: TRBV12-3/TRBV12-4; CDR3aa: ASSSGGNSNQPQH
abundance: few; d_gene: -; v_gene: TRBV12-3/TRBV12-4; CDR3aa: ASSDAGLTDTQY
abundance: -; d_gene: TRBD2; v_gene: TRBV5-1; CDR3aa: ASSSSSGVGTDTQY
abundance: -; d_gene: TRBD2; v_gene: TRBV6-6; CDR3aa: ASSPAASGRADNEQF
abundance: few; d_gene: TRBD2; v_gene: TRBV4-3; CDR3aa: ASSPGGLAAYNEQF